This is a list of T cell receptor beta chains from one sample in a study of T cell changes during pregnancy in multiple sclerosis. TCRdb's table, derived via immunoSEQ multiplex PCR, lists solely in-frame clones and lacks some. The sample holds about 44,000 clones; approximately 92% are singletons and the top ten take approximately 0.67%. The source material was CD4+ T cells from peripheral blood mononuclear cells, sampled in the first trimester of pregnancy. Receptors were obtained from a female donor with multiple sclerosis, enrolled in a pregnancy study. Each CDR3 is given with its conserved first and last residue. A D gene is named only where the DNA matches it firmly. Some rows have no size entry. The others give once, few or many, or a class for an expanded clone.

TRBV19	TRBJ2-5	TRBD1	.	TGTGCCAGTGCCGTTATTAGCAGGGGGCAAGAGACCCAGTACTTC	CASAVISRGQETQYF
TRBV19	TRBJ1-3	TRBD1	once	TGTGCCAGTAGTATACGAAAGACAGGGCCCAACTCTGGAAACACCATATATTTT	CASSIRKTGPNSGNTIYF
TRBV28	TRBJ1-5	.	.	TGTGCCAGCAGCTCCACAGGTTATCAGCCCCAGCATTTT	CASSSTGYQPQHF
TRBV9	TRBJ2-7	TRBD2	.	TGTGCCAGCAGCGTATCCGGGACTAGCGGTGCCGAGCAGTACTTC	CASSVSGTSGAEQYF
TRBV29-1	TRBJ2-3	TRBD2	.	TGCAGCGTTGGCAGCGGGAGGGGTGCAGATACGCAGTATTTT	CSVGSGRGADTQYF
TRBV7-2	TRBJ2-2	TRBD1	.	TGTGCCAGCAGCTCCAGGACAGGGGGCACCGGGGAGCTGTTTTTT	CASSSRTGGTGELFF
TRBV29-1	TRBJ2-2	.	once	TGCAGCGTTGGACCGAGGACATCCTCCGCGAGCACCGGGGAGCTGTTTTTT	CSVGPRTSSASTGELFF
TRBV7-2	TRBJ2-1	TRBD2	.	TGTGCCAGCAGCTTAGCGACTAGCGGGAGGGGTAGGTACAATGAGCAGTTCTTC	CASSLATSGRGRYNEQFF
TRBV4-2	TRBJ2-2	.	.	TGTGCCAGCAGCCAAGGTAACAGGCAAAACACCGGGGAGCTGTTTTTT	CASSQGNRQNTGELFF
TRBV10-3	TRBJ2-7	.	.	TGTGCCATCAGTGACCCTCAGGGGTTGAGCTCCTACGAGCAGTACTTC	CAISDPQGLSSYEQYF
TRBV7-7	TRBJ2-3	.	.	TGTGCTAGCAGCTCCACTATCACAGATACGCAGTATTTT	CASSSTITDTQYF
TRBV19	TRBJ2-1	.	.	TGTGCCAGTAGTAGCGGGAATGGCTACAATGAGCAGTTCTTC	CASSSGNGYNEQFF
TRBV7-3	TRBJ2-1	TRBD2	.	TGTGCCAGCAGCTCTTCAGCGGGAGGGGACAATGAGCAGTTCTTC	CASSSSAGGDNEQFF
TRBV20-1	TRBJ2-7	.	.	TGCAGTGTCCCGGACTCCGCGGTGCAGTACTTC	CSVPDSAVQYF
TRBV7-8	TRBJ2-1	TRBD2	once	TGTGCCAGCAGCCGACTAGCGGGTTCCTACAATGAGCAGTTCTTC	CASSRLAGSYNEQFF
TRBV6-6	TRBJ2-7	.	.	TGTGCCAGCAGTTACTCCGCCGGGATCTCGAACGAGCAGTACTTC	CASSYSAGISNEQYF
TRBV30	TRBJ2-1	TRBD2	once	TGTGCCTGGAGTGTCGGGGGGGGCCGGAATGAGCAGTTCTTC	CAWSVGGGRNEQFF
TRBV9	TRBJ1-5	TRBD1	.	TGTGCCAGCAGCGTAGGCCAGGGGGGTCAGCCCCAGCATTTT	CASSVGQGGQPQHF
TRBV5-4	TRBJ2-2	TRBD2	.	TGTGCCAGCAGCTTGGATCCGGGGCGGGCGGGAGGCAGAGGGGAGCTGTTTTTT	CASSLDPGRAGGRGELFF
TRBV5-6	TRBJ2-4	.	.	TGTGCCAGCAGCCGCACAGTGATAGCCAAAAACATTCAGTACTTC	CASSRTVIAKNIQYF
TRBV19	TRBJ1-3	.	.	TGTGCCAGTAGCCCCGTCGGTGATTATTCTGGAAACACCATATATTTT	CASSPVGDYSGNTIYF
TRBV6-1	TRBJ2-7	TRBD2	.	TGTGCCAGCAGTGACGGGGGACTAGCGGGAGAACGGGGGGAGCAGTACTTC	CASSDGGLAGERGEQYF
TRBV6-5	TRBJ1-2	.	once	TGTGCCAGCAGGCGGGTAACTCTCCTCTATGGCTACACCTTC	CASRRVTLLYGYTF
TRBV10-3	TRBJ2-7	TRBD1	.	TGTGCCGTACTCGAGGGACAGGGAACCTACGAGCAGTACTTC	CAVLEGQGTYEQYF
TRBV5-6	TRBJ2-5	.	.	TGTGCCAGCATCTTGATGACGCGAGGGTTCCAAGAGACCCAGTACTTC	CASILMTRGFQETQYF
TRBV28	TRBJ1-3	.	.	TGTGCCAGCAGTTTTCGGTTCCTCTCTGGAAACACCATATATTTT	CASSFRFLSGNTIYF
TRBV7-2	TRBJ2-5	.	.	TGTGCCAGCAGCTTAGGAGCTCAGGGGACCCAGTACTTC	CASSLGAQGTQYF
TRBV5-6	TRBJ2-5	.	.	TGTGCCAGCAGCTTGGTTGGGGAGGAGACCCAGTACTTC	CASSLVGEETQYF
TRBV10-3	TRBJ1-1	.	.	TGTGCCATCAGACCAGTTGGCATGAACACTGAAGCTTTCTTT	CAIRPVGMNTEAFF
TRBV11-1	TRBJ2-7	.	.	TGTGCCAGCAGCTTAGGAGGCGGCGCACGAGCGTACGAGCAGTACTTC	CASSLGGGARAYEQYF
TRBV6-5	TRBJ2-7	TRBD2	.	TGTGCCAGCAGTTACCGGACTAGCGGGGGAAGCTACGAGCAGTACTTC	CASSYRTSGGSYEQYF
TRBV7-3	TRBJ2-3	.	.	TGTGCCAGCAGCTTAGGAGGCTCGAGGGCGACAGATACGCAGTATTTT	CASSLGGSRATDTQYF
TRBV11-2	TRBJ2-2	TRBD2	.	TGTGCCAGCAGCGGAAGACTAGCGGGATCGGCCGGGGAGCTGTTTTTT	CASSGRLAGSAGELFF
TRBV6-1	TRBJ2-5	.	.	TGTGCCAGCAGTGATCTATCTCCTGAGACCCAGTACTTC	CASSDLSPETQYF
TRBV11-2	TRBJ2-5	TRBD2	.	TGTGCCAGCACTCTCCAAACAGGGACTAGCGGATGGGAGACCCAGTACTTC	CASTLQTGTSGWETQYF
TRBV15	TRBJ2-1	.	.	TGTGCCACCAGCAGAGTGGGCTCCCCTGACAATGAGCAGTTCTTC	CATSRVGSPDNEQFF
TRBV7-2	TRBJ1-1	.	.	TGTGCCAGCAGCTTAGATTGGGGGGGGACTGAAGCTTTCTTT	CASSLDWGGTEAFF
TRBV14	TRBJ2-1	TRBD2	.	TGTGCCAGCAGCCCCCGACTAGCGGGAGGGCCCGTTGAGCAGTTCTTC	CASSPRLAGGPVEQFF
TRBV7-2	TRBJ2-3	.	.	TGTGCCAGCAGCTTGTATGGGGGGGCCGGGACAGATACGCAGTATTTT	CASSLYGGAGTDTQYF
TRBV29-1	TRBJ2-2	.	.	TGCAGCGTTGCCCGCGGGACCGGGGAGCTGTTTTTT	CSVARGTGELFF
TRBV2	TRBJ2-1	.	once	TGTGCCAGCAGTGAGGGTAGGGGTCCCTACAATGAGCAGTTCTTC	CASSEGRGPYNEQFF
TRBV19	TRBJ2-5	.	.	TGTGCCAGTAGTCTTGGACAGAAAGAGACCCAGTACTTC	CASSLGQKETQYF
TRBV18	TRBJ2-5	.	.	TGTGCCAGCTCACCAAGCGGCCCCGGAGAGACCCAGTACTTC	CASSPSGPGETQYF
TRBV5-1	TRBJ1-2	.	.	TGCGCCAGCAGCCCCCGGGGGGCAGGGCCTACTAACTATGGCTACACCTTC	CASSPRGAGPTNYGYTF
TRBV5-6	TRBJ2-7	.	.	TGTGCCAGCAGCCCGGAGCGGACGACTTACGAGCAGTACTTC	CASSPERTTYEQYF
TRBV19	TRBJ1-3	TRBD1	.	TGTGCCACCAAGGACAGGGCTGGAAACACCATATATTTT	CATKDRAGNTIYF
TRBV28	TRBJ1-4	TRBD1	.	TGTGCCAGCAGCCCGGACAGGGGGCCAACTAATGAAAAACTGTTTTTT	CASSPDRGPTNEKLFF
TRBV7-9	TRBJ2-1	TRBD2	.	TGTGCCAGCAGCTTATTGGGGAAAGTAGCGGGAAGTAATGAGCAGTTCTTC	CASSLLGKVAGSNEQFF
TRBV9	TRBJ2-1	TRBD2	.	TGTGCCAGCAGCGCCGGAGCCGGGGCGGGAGCCGTCAATGAGCAGTTCTTC	CASSAGAGAGAVNEQFF
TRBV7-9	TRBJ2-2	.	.	TGTGCCAGCAGCTTAGATTCAAACACCGGGGAGCTGTTTTTT	CASSLDSNTGELFF